This T cell receptor (beta chain) was recorded in a study of T cell responses to AZD1222 COVID-19 vaccine. Points from the study as a whole: A mostly white British donor set with more females was recruited, and clonal diversity was possibly underestimated. Close to half of spike-specific TCRs reportedly recognize unmutated variant regions. Vaccination with two AZD1222 doses was followed by a rise in Spike-specific TCR breadth and depth.

This clone has only one observation. The antigen remains undetermined. CDR1 MNHEY and CDR2 SVGAGI come from the germline V gene. The CDR3 extends over 13 amino acids. V was pared by 6 bases and J by 5 bases, with 13 bases between. Here immunoSEQ multiplex PCR was the method, and the copy in TCRdb shows in-frame clones only, minus some. The table shows 150,000 to 200,000 clones, with 85% to 90% occurring only once. This TCR was recovered from an adult in good health. The chain is built from TRBV6-5 and TRBJ2-5; no definite D call. The sample in question was peripheral blood, obtained on day 0 of MenACWY control vaccination. The CDR3 nucleotides are TGTGCCAGCAGGTCCGTGGGATTCGAGACCCAGTACTTC. This translates into CASRSVGFETQYF.